The present T cell receptor beta chain was sequenced within a study of T cell repertoires in cytomegalovirus infection. This CDR3 is 14 amino acids long. Germline assignment: CDR1 MNHEY and CDR2 SVGAGI. With 6 bases clipped from V and 9 bases from J, the junction kept 9 bases outside the gene matches. TCRdb re-called the reads through MiXCR, storing one row per CDR3 protein. The table shows approximately 750,000 distinct CDR3 sequences, with roughly a third occurring only once. Overall study results and limits: The study found HLA-C-restricted CMV-specific TCR beta clonotypes dominating the ex vivo response.

This clonotype was detected only once. Its antigen is as yet unknown. This sequence joins TRBV6-5 and TRBJ2-1; 9 bases are a match to TRBD2. The sequenced material came from PBMCs. The sequence derives from a human donor in good health (CMV status not recorded). Some clones in this sample may be carry-over from other donors' samples. CDR3 amino acids: CASRPSGRTAEQFF. CDR3 coding DNA: TGTGCCAGCAGACCGAGCGGGAGGACGGCTGAGCAGTTCTTC.